Below, one T cell receptor beta chain is given with its context. No antigen is known for it. Researchers prepared the TRB cDNA libraries using 5' RACE with UMI labels. TCRdb reprocessed the 5' RACE reads; each CDR3 protein has one entry and no DNA is given. The sample's table shows around 60,000 distinct CDR3 sequences. This sample was taken from a study of CXCR3-negative and CXCR3-positive naive CD8 T cells. The CDR3 extends over 15 amino acids. CDR1 and CDR2 (germline): SGHAT, FQNNGV. Study-wide results and caveats: Memory cells diverged, while naive CXCR3-positive and CXCR3-negative cells had similar TRBV-TRBJ usage. Naive CXCR3-positive cells had TRB CDR3s more hydrophobic than those of CXCR3-negative naive cells.

The V call is TRBV11-2, the J call TRBJ2-1; TCRdb lists TRBD1, though no DNA is available to test this call. Sequenced: naive CXCR3+ CD8+ T cells from blood. The subset is: CD45RO-CCR7+CD27+CD95- naive CD8+ T cells expressing CXCR3 (TNR3+). This sequence was found in a human donor in good health. Some clones in this sample may be carry-over from other donors' samples. CDR3 sequence reads: CASSLLAGEYNEQFF.